Shown below are 15 T cell receptor beta chains from a single sample sequenced in a study of blood T cell repertoires in COVID-19. Generated by immunoSEQ multiplex PCR, the TCRdb table keeps only in-frame clones and is missing some. This table holds approximately 480,000 clones, roughly 90% found once. Source material: PBMCs or T cells enriched from blood (not recorded which). These receptors originate from a woman aged 18 to 35 who had recovered from COVID-19.

The chain has TRBV19 and TRBJ2-3, with 7 bases fitting TRBD2. V was clipped by 5 bases and J by 2 bases; unmatched bases: 7. Germline CDR1 and CDR2: LNHDA and SQIVND (reference sequence). The CDR3 loop spans 15 amino acids. The chain's CDR3 is CASSAGLPYTDTQYF. Here the CDR3 DNA reads TGTGCCAGTAGTGCGGGACTACCCTACACAGATACGCAGTATTTT. The entire variable domain, with the rest obtained from reference TRBV19 and TRBJ2-3, is as follows: DGGITQSPKYLFRKEGQNVTLSCEQNLNHDAMYWYRQDPGQGLRLIYYSQIVNDFQKGDIAEGYSVSREKKESFPLTVTSAQKNPTAFYLCASSAGLPYTDTQYFGPGTRLTVL.

V usage is TRBV12-3 or TRBV12-4 and J usage is TRBJ2-5, with 7 bases aligning to TRBD1. This CDR3 region has 12 residues. V shed 5 bases and J 4 bases; nucleotides not matched to a gene: 1. This chain's CDR3 is CASSAGGETQYF. DNA of the CDR3: TGTGCCAGCAGTGCAGGGGGAGAGACCCAGTACTTC.

The rearrangement links TRBV30 to TRBJ1-5; no clear D. V was shortened by 1 base and J by 0 bases, with 13 bases between the two germline ends. CDR3 length: 16 residues. The V gene's germline CDR1 is GTSNPN and CDR2 SVGIG (reference sequence). CDR3 DNA sequence: TGTGCCTGGAGTGACCCCTGGGCCTATAGCAATCAGCCCCAGCATTTT. Residues: CAWSDPWAYSNQPQHF. Together with reference TRBV30 and TRBJ1-5, the CDR3 gives the full variable domain: SQTIHQWPATLVQPVGSPLSLECTVEGTSNPNLYWYRQAAGRGLQLLFYSVGIGQISSEVPQNLSASRPQDRQFILSSKKLLLSDSGFYLCAWSDPWAYSNQPQHFGDGTRLSIL.

This chain uses TRBV7-3 with TRBJ2-1; D is possibly TRBD1 (6 bases). Trimming took off 4 bases at V and 8 bases at J, with 12 bases between the two ends. The length of the CDR3 is 13 residues. Germline CDR1 and CDR2: SGHTA and FQGTGA. CDR3 in DNA: TGTGCCAGCAGCTACCTACAGGGCTATGAGCAGTTCTTC. Translated: CASSYLQGYEQFF.

The rearrangement links TRBV6-4 to TRBJ1-2; 8 bases align to TRBD1. The CDR3 is 15 amino acids. Unmatched junction bases numbered 6, after V lost 6 bases and J lost 0 bases. Per germline, CDR1 MRHNA and CDR2 SNTAGT. CDR3 nucleotides: TGTGCCAGCAGCCCCAGACAGGGGACTAACTATGGCTACACCTTC. It specifies CASSPRQGTNYGYTF.

The V and J genes are TRBV6-5 and TRBJ2-1; 8 nucleotides agree with TRBD1. This CDR3 spans 14 amino acids. V gave up 7 bases and J gave up 9 bases; unmatched junction bases: 11. Germline CDR1 MNHEY, CDR2 SVGAGI. Here the CDR3 DNA reads TGTGCCAGCAAAACTCGACAGGGGTCGGGTGAGCAGTTCTTC. Protein sequence: CASKTRQGSGEQFF.

The V call is TRBV20-1, the J call TRBJ2-5; 9 bases map to TRBD2. V dropped 3 bases and J dropped 13; count of bases not matched to a gene: 12. From germline, CDR1 is DFQATT and CDR2 SNEGSKA (reference sequence). The length of the CDR3 is 13 residues. Here the CDR3 reads CSASRLAGTGGYF. For the CDR3, the DNA is TGCAGTGCTAGTAGGCTAGCGGGGACCGGCGGGTACTTC.

V usage is TRBV30 and J usage is TRBJ1-4, with no clear D. V gave up 4 bases and J gave up 3 bases, with 15 bases separating them. The CDR3 has 15 residues. The germline gives CDR1 GTSNPN, CDR2 SVGIG (reference sequence). In DNA form, the CDR3 reads TGTGCCTGGAACATGCGGGCCCTTGCTAATGAAAAACTGTTTTTT. This gives the protein CAWNMRALANEKLFF.

The chain uses TRBV19 and TRBJ2-1; a weak D match, TRBD1 (5 bases). With 4 bases removed from V and 8 bases from J, the gap between germline ends came to 15 bases. CDR1 LNHDA and CDR2 SQIVND come from the germline V gene (reference sequence). The CDR3 loop spans 14 amino acids. CDR3 residues: CASSTSTVWYEQFF. For the CDR3, the DNA is TGTGCCAGTAGTACCTCGACAGTGTGGTATGAGCAGTTCTTC.

The chain carries TRBV9 and TRBJ2-7; D possibly corresponds to TRBD1 (6 bases). The germline CDR1 and CDR2 sequences are SGDLS and YYNGEE. The V end lost 3 bases, the J end lost 6 bases, and 19 bases lay between the germline ends. This CDR3 has 15 amino acids. CDR3 DNA sequence: TGTGCCAGCAGCGGGAGCAGAGAGGGGGTGGGCGAGCAGTACTTC. It translates to CASSGSREGVGEQYF. The full variable domain, in which reference TRBV9 and TRBJ2-7 provide the parts outside the CDR3, is DSGVTQTPKHLITATGQRVTLRCSPRSGDLSVYWYQQSLDQGLQFLIQYYNGEERAKGNILERFSAQQFPDLHSELNLSSLELGDSALYFCASSGSREGVGEQYFGPGTRLTVT.

Points on this clone: Other DNA variants within this sample encode the same CDR3. The chain is built from TRBV5-1 and TRBJ1-2; 10 nucleotides agree with TRBD1. V lost 0 bases to trimming and J lost 1 base; unmatched junction nucleotides: 0. Germline CDR1 and CDR2: SGHRS and YFSETQ. CDR3 length equals 15 residues. The CDR3 sequence: CASSLGTGGNYGYTF. In DNA, the CDR3 is TGCGCCAGCAGCTTGGGGACAGGGGGTAACTATGGCTACACCTTC.

J is TRBJ1-4 and V is TRBV9, with 7 nucleotides matching TRBD1. V trimming: 7 bases; J trimming: 5 bases; junction bases outside the gene matches: 8. CDR3 length equals 14 residues. Germline CDR1 SGDLS, CDR2 YYNGEE. The CDR3 region has the DNA TGTGCCAGCGGCAGGGGGGACGACAATGAAAAACTGTTTTTT. As protein: CASGRGDDNEKLFF. Variable domain in full (rest from reference TRBV9 and TRBJ1-4): DSGVTQTPKHLITATGQRVTLRCSPRSGDLSVYWYQQSLDQGLQFLIQYYNGEERAKGNILERFSAQQFPDLHSELNLSSLELGDSALYFCASGRGDDNEKLFFGSGTQLSVL.

The chain joins TRBV5-1 to TRBJ2-5, with D perhaps matching TRBD2 (6 bases). Germline V gives CDR1 SGHRS, CDR2 YFSETQ. This CDR3 is built from 17 residues. Deletions cut 4 bases from V and 2 bases from J, with 21 bases between. The CDR3 nucleotides are TGCGCCAGCAGCAACCCGACTAGTTCCTCCTTTCAAGAGACCCAGTACTTC. This gives the protein CASSNPTSSSFQETQYF.

This clone was detected only once. The chain combines TRBV9 with TRBJ1-1; 7 nucleotides line up with TRBD1. The V segment lost 6 bases and the J segment 1 base; nucleotides outside the gene matches: 12. Germline V gene data show CDR1 as SGDLS and CDR2 as YYNGEE. The length of the CDR3 is 16 residues. The CDR3 is CASTPIRDRENTEAFF. The CDR3 bases are TGTGCCAGCACCCCAATCCGGGACAGAGAGAACACTGAAGCTTTCTTT.

The CDR3 DNA reads TGTGCCAGCAGCCCAATTAGACACCCCGGATGGGATCAGCCCCAGCATTTT. This translates into CASSPIRHPGWDQPQHF. This chain uses TRBV11-3 with TRBJ1-5, with D hard to call. This CDR3 region has 17 residues. The ends were cut back, 5 bases at V and 5 bases at J, with 22 bases in the middle. Germline lookup yields CDR1 SGHNT and CDR2 YENEEA.